The sequence of this TCR beta chain was determined in a study of CD8 T cells in Susac syndrome. With regard to this clonotype: Its antigen is not identified.

The V gene lost 0 bases and the J gene lost 1 base, with 7 bases spanning the gap. The CDR3 is 14 residues long. CDR1 SGHDT and CDR2 YYEEEE come from the germline V gene. Relapsing-remitting disease, either stable or active, was present in the multiple sclerosis controls, who were treatment-naive patients. Both CD4+ and CD8+ T cells were negatively isolated, and TEMRA cells underwent FACS enrichment. Whole-study findings and limits: The study recognized that its TCR sequencing and HLA analysis covered a relatively small number of individuals.

Random hexamers served to reverse transcribe roughly 0.5 to 1 ug RNA. TCR beta CDR3 was amplified by immunoSEQ multiplex PCR. This amplification extended across 54 Vbeta and 13 Jbeta segments. TCRdb fed the immunoSEQ multiplex PCR reads into MiXCR, producing one record per CDR3 protein. The table records about 130,000 distinct CDR3 sequences, around nine tenths of them present only once. The chain combines TRBV5-6 with TRBJ1-2, with D perhaps TRBD1 (5 bases). This clonotype originated in a human donor with multiple sclerosis. Sequenced material: CD8+ T cells from PBMCs. The CDR3 sequence: CASSLGGDNYGYTF. CDR3 sequence (DNA): TGTGCCAGCAGCTTGGGAGGGGATAACTATGGCTACACCTTC.